These 5 T cell receptor beta chains were sequenced from one sample in a study of blood T cell repertoires in COVID-19. Only in-frame clones appear in the TCRdb table, and some are missing; sequencing was by immunoSEQ multiplex PCR. The sample records about 250,000 clones, around 88% being singletons. The specimen was peripheral blood. These receptors came from an elderly woman with COVID-19, enrolled during active disease.

This sequence joins TRBV3-1 (or the pseudogene TRBV3-2) and TRBJ2-1; perhaps TRBD2 as D (7 bases). Trimming removed 4 bases at V and 4 bases at J, with 14 bases between. The CDR3 runs to 15 residues. The germline CDR1 and CDR2 sequences are LGHDT and YNNKEL (reference sequence). DNA for the CDR3: TGTGCCAGCAGCCCACGAGGGGGGGGTTACAATGAGCAGTTCTTC. As protein: CASSPRGGGYNEQFF.

The chain is built from TRBV7-6 and TRBJ1-3; 7 bases are shared with TRBD1. The CDR3 consists of 15 residues. Germline CDR1 and CDR2: SGHVS and FNYEAQ. The V segment lost 5 bases and the J segment 0 bases; nucleotides outside the gene matches: 4. This chain's CDR3 is CASSSDRDSGNTIYF. The CDR3 DNA reads TGTGCCAGCAGCAGTGACAGGGACTCTGGAAACACCATATATTTT. Looking up the rest from reference TRBV7-6 and TRBJ1-3 gives the full variable domain: GAGVSQSPRYKVTKRGQDVALRCDPISGHVSLYWYRQALGQGPEFLTYFNYEAQQDKSGLPNDRFSAERPEGSISTLTIQRTEQRDSAMYRCASSSDRDSGNTIYFGEGSWLTVV.

The chain couples TRBV5-6 to TRBJ2-7, with a tentative D call TRBD1 (5 bases). V shed 0 bases and J shed 1 base, with 8 bases lying between them. This CDR3 contains 14 residues. Germline CDR1 is SGHDT and CDR2 is YYEEEE. CDR3 protein: CASSLVGDSYEQYF. The CDR3 bases are TGTGCCAGCAGCTTGGTAGGGGATTCCTACGAGCAGTACTTC.

CDR3 in DNA: TGTGCCGGGGAGACAGGGGAGGAAGTCACTGAAGCTTTCTTT. Its protein is CAGETGEEVTEAFF. The chain combines TRBV19 with TRBJ1-1, with 8 bases aligning to TRBD1. The J segment lost 4 bases and the V segment lost 11 bases, leaving 12 bases of the junction unmatched. The CDR3 runs 14 residues. Germline V gene data show CDR1 as LNHDA and CDR2 as SQIVND (reference sequence).

This clone was counted a few times. The J gene is TRBJ1-2, the V gene TRBV14, with D unresolved. Germline assignment: CDR1 SGHDN and CDR2 FVKESK. The CDR3 sequence is 12 residues long. V was pared by 3 bases and J by 4 bases, with 6 bases between. CDR3 nucleotide sequence: TGTGCCAGCAGCCATGGGCTCTATGGCTACACCTTC. Translated: CASSHGLYGYTF.